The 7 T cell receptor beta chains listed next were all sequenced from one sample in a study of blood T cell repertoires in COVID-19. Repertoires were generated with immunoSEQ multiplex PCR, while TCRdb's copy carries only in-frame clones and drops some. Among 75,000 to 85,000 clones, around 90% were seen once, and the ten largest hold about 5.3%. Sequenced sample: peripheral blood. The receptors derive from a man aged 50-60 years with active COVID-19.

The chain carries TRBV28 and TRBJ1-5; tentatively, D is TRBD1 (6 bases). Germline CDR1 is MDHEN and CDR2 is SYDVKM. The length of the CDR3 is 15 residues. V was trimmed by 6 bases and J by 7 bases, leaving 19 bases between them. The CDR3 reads CASRGDNEFLQPQHF. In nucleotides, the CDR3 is TGTGCCAGCAGAGGGGACAACGAATTCTTGCAGCCCCAGCATTTT.

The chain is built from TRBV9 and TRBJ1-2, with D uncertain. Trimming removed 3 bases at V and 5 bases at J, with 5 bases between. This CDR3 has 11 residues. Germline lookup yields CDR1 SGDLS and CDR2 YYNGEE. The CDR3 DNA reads TGTGCCAGCAGCGCCGAGTATGGCTACACCTTC. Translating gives CASSAEYGYTF.

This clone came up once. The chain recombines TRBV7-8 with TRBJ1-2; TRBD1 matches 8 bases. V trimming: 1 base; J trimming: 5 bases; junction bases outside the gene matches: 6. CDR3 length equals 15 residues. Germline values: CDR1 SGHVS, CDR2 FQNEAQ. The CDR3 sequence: CASSLVRGQEYGYTF. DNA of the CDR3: TGTGCCAGCAGCTTAGTACGGGGACAGGAATATGGCTACACCTTC.

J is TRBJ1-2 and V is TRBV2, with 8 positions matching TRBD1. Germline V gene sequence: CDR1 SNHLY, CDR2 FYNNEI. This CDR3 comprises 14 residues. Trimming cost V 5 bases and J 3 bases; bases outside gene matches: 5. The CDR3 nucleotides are TGTGCCAGCAGTCCGGGACAGGTCGACTATGGCTACACCTTC. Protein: CASSPGQVDYGYTF. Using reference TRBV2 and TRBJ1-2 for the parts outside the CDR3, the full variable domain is EPEVTQTPSHQVTQMGQEVILRCVPISNHLYFYWYRQILGQKVEFLVSFYNNEISEKSEIFDDQFSVERPDGSNFTLKIRSTKLEDSAMYFCASSPGQVDYGYTFGSGTRLTVV.

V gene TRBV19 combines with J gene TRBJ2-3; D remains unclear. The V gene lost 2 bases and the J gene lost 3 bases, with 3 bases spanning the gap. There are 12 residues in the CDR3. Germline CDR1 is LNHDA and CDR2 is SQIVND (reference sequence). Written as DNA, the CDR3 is TGTGCCAGTAGTATACGGACAGATACGCAGTATTTT. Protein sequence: CASSIRTDTQYF.

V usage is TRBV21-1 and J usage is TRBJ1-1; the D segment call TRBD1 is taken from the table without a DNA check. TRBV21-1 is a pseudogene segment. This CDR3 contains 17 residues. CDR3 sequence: CASSKVRTGFICTEAFF. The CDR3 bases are TGTGCCAGCAGCAAAGTACGGACAGGGTTTATTTGCACTGAAGCTTTCTTT.

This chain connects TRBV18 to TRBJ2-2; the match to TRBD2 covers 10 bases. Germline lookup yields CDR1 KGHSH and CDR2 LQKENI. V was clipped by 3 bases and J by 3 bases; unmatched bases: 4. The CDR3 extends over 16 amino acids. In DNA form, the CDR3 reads TGTGCCAGCTCACCCCTAGCGGGAGAGGACACCGGGGAGCTGTTTTTT. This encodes CASSPLAGEDTGELFF.